These 10 T cell receptor beta chains were sequenced from one sample in a study of vaccination effects on CD4 cells after COVID-19. Before sequencing, viral peptide pools were used by the ViraFEST assay to expand antigen-specific CD4+ T cells. Investigators separated out CD4+ T cells once about 10 days of culture had passed. Either the mRNA-1273 or the BNT162b2 vaccine was given to participants as two doses. The antigens for these receptors are not known. Sequenced by immunoSEQ multiplex PCR; TCRdb stores in-frame clones only, minus some. The data contain tens of thousands of clones, more than 65% of them seen just once; the ten biggest clones take up 7% to 9.5%. This sample comprised CD4+ T cells from PBMCs cultured with HCoV-NL63 spike peptides, obtained after COVID-19 vaccination. Every receptor here comes from a human donor who received a COVID-19 vaccine.

The chain carries TRBV29-1 and TRBJ1-1; D unclear. The CDR3 is made up of 14 amino acids. Between the trimmed V and J ends, which lost 3 bases and 2 bases, there was a span of 13 bases. CDR1 SQVTM and CDR2 ANQGSEA come from the germline V gene. CDR3 bases: TGCAGCGTTGATAGCCCGTGGGGTAACACTGAAGCTTTCTTT. This sequence encodes CSVDSPWGNTEAFF.

The chain recombines TRBV5-1 with TRBJ1-3, with 8 bases identical to TRBD1. Trimming cost V 1 base and J 0 bases; bases outside gene matches: 6. The germline V gene encodes CDR1 SGHRS and CDR2 YFSETQ. The length of the CDR3 is 17 residues. Here the CDR3 reads CASSLSTGASSGNTIYF. Here the CDR3 DNA reads TGCGCCAGCAGCTTGTCGACAGGGGCGAGCTCTGGAAACACCATATATTTT.

This rearrangement joins TRBV5-4 to TRBJ2-5; 9 bases align to TRBD1. V dropped 0 bases and J dropped 4; count of bases not matched to a gene: 4. The CDR3 length is 15 residues. Germline CDR1 reads SGHNT; CDR2 reads YYREEE (reference sequence). CDR3 amino acids: CASSLEATGGETQYF. The CDR3 DNA sequence: TGTGCCAGCAGCTTGGAGGCGACAGGGGGAGAGACCCAGTACTTC.

This chain links TRBV7-8 with TRBJ2-2; D is unresolved. V was clipped by 2 bases and J by 0 bases, with 10 bases between them. Germline V CDR1 and CDR2: SGHVS, FQNEAQ. The CDR3 is 16 amino acids. This chain's CDR3 is CASSLRVLANTGELFF. The DNA of the CDR3 is TGTGCCAGCAGCTTACGGGTTCTAGCGAACACCGGGGAGCTGTTTTTT.

The genes are TRBV9 and TRBJ1-3; TRBD1 is a possible D gene (5 bases). Germline CDR1 reads SGDLS; CDR2 reads YYNGEE. V gave up 1 base and J gave up 4 bases, with 12 bases separating them. This CDR3 has 15 residues. For the CDR3, the DNA is TGTGCCAGCAGCGTAACAGGTTCGTCCGGAAACACCATATATTTT. Amino acids: CASSVTGSSGNTIYF. The complete variable domain, with remaining parts taken from reference TRBV9 and TRBJ1-3, reads DSGVTQTPKHLITATGQRVTLRCSPRSGDLSVYWYQQSLDQGLQFLIQYYNGEERAKGNILERFSAQQFPDLHSELNLSSLELGDSALYFCASSVTGSSGNTIYFGEGSWLTVV.

The chain joins TRBV6-1 to TRBJ2-1, with 9 bases lining up with TRBD2. V shed 1 base, J shed 10 bases, and the junction held 8 bases outside the gene matches. This CDR3 region has 15 residues. Looked up from germline, CDR1 is MNHNS and CDR2 is SASEGT. The CDR3 DNA reads TGTGCCAGCAGTGAAGAGGGCGGGAGGGCCTGGGAGCAGTTCTTC. This codes for CASSEEGGRAWEQFF.

This chain joins TRBV9 and TRBJ1-1; 9 nucleotides agree with TRBD1. Germline assignment: CDR1 SGDLS and CDR2 YYNGEE. This CDR3 has 15 residues. J lost 4 bases, V lost 3 bases, and 7 bases had no gene match. CDR3 loop: CASSEQGARGTEAFF. Here the CDR3 DNA reads TGTGCCAGCAGCGAACAGGGGGCGCGAGGCACTGAAGCTTTCTTT.

This chain joins TRBV7-5 and TRBJ1-1; the tabulated D call, TRBD1, remains unverified against the DNA. TRBV7-5 counts as a pseudogene. The CDR3 runs to 17 residues. This CDR3 is CVRSSTGLGEPGPEAFF. Here the CDR3 DNA reads TGTGTCAGAAGCTCGACAGGCCTAGGGGAGCCGGGCCCTGAAGCTTTCTTT.

The V call is TRBV6-5, the J call TRBJ1-5; perhaps TRBD1 as D (5 bases). The CDR3 runs to 15 residues. V gave up 8 bases and J gave up 5 bases, with 19 bases separating them. Per germline, CDR1 MNHEY and CDR2 SVGAGI. Here the CDR3 reads CASEIPGRPYQPQHF. The CDR3 DNA reads as TGTGCCAGCGAGATCCCGGGACGACCGTATCAGCCCCAGCATTTT.

This clone was detected only once. This chain uses TRBV11-2 with TRBJ1-3; D unclear. Germline assignment: CDR1 SGHAT and CDR2 FQNNGV. With 1 base removed from V and 3 bases from J, the gap between germline ends came to 7 bases. The CDR3 runs to 14 residues. The CDR3 sequence is CASSLVVSGNTIYF. CDR3 nucleotide sequence: TGTGCCAGCAGCTTAGTGGTTAGTGGAAACACCATATATTTT. Based on the CDR3 plus reference TRBV11-2 and TRBJ1-3, the full variable domain is EAGVAQSPRYKIIEKRQSVAFWCNPISGHATLYWYQQILGQGPKLLIQFQNNGVVDDSQLPKDRFSAERLKGVDSTLKIQPAKLEDSAVYLCASSLVVSGNTIYFGEGSWLTVV.